This is a list of T cell receptor beta chains from one sample in a study of cytomegalovirus exposure and HLA in healthy donors. The protocol was immunoSEQ multiplex PCR, while the TCRdb copy is restricted to in-frame clones and leaves out a portion. This table holds 160,000 or so clones, roughly three quarters found once. The sample was PBMCs. These receptors were collected from a man between 18 and 35 years old in good health and CMV-seropositive. CDR3s include the opening cysteine and the closing phenylalanine or tryptophan. D genes are given only for firm matches. Clone size is shown for a subset of rows, as once, few, many or a class of expanded clone.

TRBD2 TRBJ2-2 TRBV9 once TGTGCCAGCAGCGTAGAACGAGCGGGAGGGCCTGGCGGGGAGCTGTTTTTT CASSVERAGGPGGELFF
TRBD1 TRBJ1-5 TRBV5-4 - TGTGCCAGCAGCTCCCAGGGGGCCGGGAGCAATCAGCCCCAGCATTTT CASSSQGAGSNQPQHF
- TRBJ1-1 TRBV4-1 - TGCGCCAGCAGCCAAGAGACAGGCGGGGGACCTATGAACACTGAAGCTTTCTTT CASSQETGGGPMNTEAFF
- TRBJ1-1 TRBV6-1 few TGTGCCAGCACTTCTCCGCGGGGCACTGAAGCTTTCTTT CASTSPRGTEAFF
TRBD1 TRBJ2-3 TRBV25-1 - TGTGCCAGCAGTGAATCGAGGACAGGGGGAACAGATACGCAGTATTTT CASSESRTGGTDTQYF
TRBD1 TRBJ1-2 TRBV6-6 - TGTGCCAGCAGTTCCAGGGACAGGGAGGACTATGGCTACACCTTC CASSSRDREDYGYTF
- TRBJ1-1 TRBV5-1 - TGCGCCAGCAGCTTGGGGAGACAGGACACTGAAGCTTTCTTT CASSLGRQDTEAFF
TRBD1 TRBJ1-3 TRBV11-1 few TGTGCCAGCAGCATCGACAGGGGAGGCGGCACCATATATTTT CASSIDRGGGTIYF
- TRBJ1-5 TRBV19 - TGTGCCAGTAGTATCGGAACAGGGAATCAGCCCCAGCATTTT CASSIGTGNQPQHF
- TRBJ2-5 TRBV7-2 few TGTGCCAGCAGCTTAGGGTACAGTGAGACCCAGTACTTC CASSLGYSETQYF
- TRBJ1-5 TRBV19 - TGTGCCAGTAGTATCCAGACTGATAGCAATCAGCCCCAGCATTTT CASSIQTDSNQPQHF
- TRBJ2-5 TRBV30 - TGTGCCTGGAGTACCGGAGAGACCCAGTACTTC CAWSTGETQYF
- TRBJ1-2 TRBV28 - TGTGCCAGCAGTCCCTTTCGGGGGGCGAGGGGCTACACCTTC CASSPFRGARGYTF
TRBD2 TRBJ2-1 TRBV2 - TGTGCCAGCAGTGGGGGCCAGCGGGAGGGCCCTGAGCAGTTCTTC CASSGGQREGPEQFF
- TRBJ2-5 TRBV4-1 few TGCGCCAGCAGCCAAGAACCGGCTAGCGTATCCAACCGAGGGACCCAGTACTTC CASSQEPASVSNRGTQYF
- TRBJ2-5 TRBV6-5 few TGTGCCAGCAGTTGGCAGGGCCAGGAGACCCAGTACTTC CASSWQGQETQYF
TRBD2 TRBJ2-3 TRBV6-1 - TGTGCCAGCAGTGTACGGACTAGCGGAGTTAGCACAGATACGCAGTATTTT CASSVRTSGVSTDTQYF
TRBD1 TRBJ1-1 TRBV2 - TGTGCCAGCAGCTTAGTCCCGGGACAGGGTTCGGCTTTCTTT CASSLVPGQGSAFF
TRBD1 TRBJ2-5 TRBV6-5 - TGTGCCAGCAGTGTGTCTGGGACAGGGGAAAGGACCCAGTACTTC CASSVSGTGERTQYF
TRBD2 TRBJ2-2 TRBV30 few TGTGCCTGGAGAAGGGAGAGGGGACTAGCGGGAGGTTCGGGGGACACCGGGGAGCTGTTTTTT CAWRRERGLAGGSGDTGELFF
- TRBJ1-2 TRBV18 - TGTGCCAGCTCACCACCCGGCGGGGATGGCTACACCTTC CASSPPGGDGYTF
- TRBJ1-2 TRBV6-5 - TGTGCCAGCAGTTATGGGACAAATAATGGCTACACCTTC CASSYGTNNGYTF
- TRBJ2-5 TRBV10-1 - TGCGCCAGCAGTGAGCGCAGGGACCAAGAGACCCAGTACTTC CASSERRDQETQYF
- TRBJ2-1 TRBV29-1 few TGCAGCGTTGATCTGGCGGCCTCCTACAATGAGCAGTTCTTC CSVDLAASYNEQFF
TRBD2 TRBJ2-1 TRBV5-1 - TGCGCCAGCAGCTTGGTAACTAGCGGGAGTAAGCATGAGCAGTTCTTC CASSLVTSGSKHEQFF
- TRBJ1-3 TRBV30 - TGTGCCTGGAGCACTATCTCTGGAAACACCATATATTTT CAWSTISGNTIYF
TRBD2 TRBJ2-5 TRBV5-1 - TGCGCCAGCAGCTTGGGCGGTCCGACTAGCGGGTACCAAGAGACCCAGTACTTC CASSLGGPTSGYQETQYF
- TRBJ1-1 TRBV4-2 - TGTGCCAGCAGCCAAAATCTCAGAAACGCTGAAGCTTTCTTT CASSQNLRNAEAFF
- TRBJ2-3 TRBV6-1 - TGTGCCAGCAGAGAGACCAGCGGGGATACGCAGTATTTT CASRETSGDTQYF
TRBD1 TRBJ1-2 TRBV15 - TGTGCCACCAGCAGCTCCCCCAGGGACAGCTATGGCTACACCTTC CATSSSPRDSYGYTF
- TRBJ1-2 TRBV7-9 - TGTGCCAGCAGCCCCCGAATGGGACAACTAATTAACTATGGCTACACCTTC CASSPRMGQLINYGYTF
TRBD1 TRBJ1-6 TRBV30 - TGTGCCTGGAGTGTGCAGGGGGCGAATTCACCCCTCCACTTT CAWSVQGANSPLHF
TRBD1 TRBJ2-5 TRBV7-2 - TGTGCCAGCAGTTGGGACAGGGTACGGGAGACCCAGTACTTC CASSWDRVRETQYF
TRBD1 TRBJ1-6 TRBV15 - TGTGCCACCAGCGTGACAGGGAATAATTCACCCCTCCACTTT CATSVTGNNSPLHF
- TRBJ2-3 TRBV5-5 once TGTGCCAGCAGCTTGTGGATGAGGGATACGCAGTATTTT CASSLWMRDTQYF
- TRBJ1-1 TRBV19 - TGTGCCACCGAAGCCAGGGGGAACACTGAAGCTTTCTTT CATEARGNTEAFF
TRBD1 TRBJ2-5 TRBV6-6 - TGTGCCAGCAGTTACCCCGGGACAGTCCAAGAGACCCAGTACTTC CASSYPGTVQETQYF
TRBD1 TRBJ1-5 TRBV6-5 - TGTGCCAGCAGTACCGCGACAGGGCGGCAGCCCCAGCATTTT CASSTATGRQPQHF
- TRBJ2-1 TRBV5-4 once TGTGCCAGCAGCTTGTGGCTAGAGTTCAATGAGCAGTTCTTC CASSLWLEFNEQFF
- TRBJ1-2 TRBV29-1 - TGCAGCGTTGTCCAGGCCGAACGAGGCTACACCTTC CSVVQAERGYTF
TRBD1 TRBJ1-3 TRBV18 few TGTGCCAGCTCAACCACAGGGGCCCGGCACGGAAACACCATATATTTT CASSTTGARHGNTIYF
- TRBJ1-1 TRBV13 once TGTGCCAGCAGCTTCGCGGGGGAGGGCACTGAAGCTTTCTTT CASSFAGEGTEAFF
TRBD1 TRBJ2-3 TRBV5-1 - TGCGCCAGCAGCTTCGGGCAGACAGGGGGCACTGCAAACACAGATACGCAGTATTTT CASSFGQTGGTANTDTQYF
TRBD2 TRBJ2-2 TRBV4-1 - TGCGCCAGCAGCCAAGAGCCGGGACTAGCGGGGGGGTTAAAATCCGGGGAGCTGTTTTTT CASSQEPGLAGGLKSGELFF
TRBD1 TRBJ1-5 TRBV6-1 - TGTGCCAGCAGTCGACAGGGATATAGCAATCAGCCCCAGCATTTT CASSRQGYSNQPQHF
- TRBJ1-4 TRBV6-4 - TGTGCCAGCAGTGACTCGCGTGGAAAACTGTTTTTT CASSDSRGKLFF
- TRBJ1-1 TRBV6-6 - TGTGCCAGCAGGTACCTCGAAGCTTTCTTT CASRYLEAFF
TRBD2 TRBJ2-5 TRBV18 few TGTGCCAGCTCACCCCTGAGCGGGATGGAGACCCAGTACTTC CASSPLSGMETQYF
- TRBJ1-1 TRBV7-9 - TGTGCCAGCAGCTTAGGGGGCCTGAGTACTGAAGCTTTCTTT CASSLGGLSTEAFF
- TRBJ1-5 TRBV7-9 - TGTGCCAGCAGCTTAGTAGGGGAGGCCCAGCATTTT CASSLVGEAQHF
- TRBJ1-2 TRBV5-1 - TGCGCCAGCAGCTTAGAGGGAGCTAACTATGGCTACACCTTC CASSLEGANYGYTF
- TRBJ1-5 TRBV6-1 - TGTGCCAGCAGTGACTTCCAGGGCTTCCAGCCCCAGCATTTT CASSDFQGFQPQHF
- TRBJ2-5 TRBV30 - TGTGCCTGGAGTTGGACCGGGACACGAGAGACCCAGTACTTC CAWSWTGTRETQYF